The 11 T cell receptor beta chains in this list originate from one sample, sequenced in a study of T cell repertoires and HLA-DP antigens. Their recognized antigens are unknown. Data came from immunoSEQ multiplex PCR; TCRdb stores just in-frame clones and leaves some out. The data contain about 120,000 clones, about 92% of them singletons. Material for sequencing was CD4+ T cells from PBMCs. The receptor source for this set is a woman between 18 and 30 years old in good health and CMV-seronegative.

This clone was observed a single time. V usage is TRBV9 and J usage is TRBJ2-5; D possibly uses TRBD1 or TRBD2 (5 bases each). This CDR3 contains 18 residues. Germline-derived CDR1 and CDR2 are SGDLS and YYNGEE. Trimming left V 0 bases short and J 4 bases short, with 22 bases between. In DNA form, the CDR3 reads TGTGCCAGCAGCGTAGGGACCTCTGGGACCTGGCGGCGAGAGACCCAGTACTTC. It specifies CASSVGTSGTWRRETQYF.

This clone has a single count. V is TRBV18 and J is TRBJ2-6, with TRBD1 matching over 11 bases. V dropped 4 bases and J dropped 0; count of bases not matched to a gene: 2. Germline values: CDR1 KGHSH, CDR2 LQKENI. This CDR3 is 17 amino acids long. The CDR3 DNA is TGTGCCAGCTCACTGGGGACAGGGGGCTCTGGGGCCAACGTCCTGACTTTC. Translation gives CASSLGTGGSGANVLTF.

The J gene is TRBJ1-4, the V gene TRBV2; D remains unclear. Germline CDR1 reads SNHLY; CDR2 reads FYNNEI. The CDR3 loop spans 13 amino acids. V lost 3 bases and J lost 8, with 10 bases in between. The CDR3 is CASSDLRREKLFF. The CDR3 nucleotides read TGTGCCAGCAGTGATCTCCGGCGGGAAAAACTGTTTTTT. Complete variable domain (other parts from reference TRBV2 and TRBJ1-4): EPEVTQTPSHQVTQMGQEVILRCVPISNHLYFYWYRQILGQKVEFLVSFYNNEISEKSEIFDDQFSVERPDGSNFTLKIRSTKLEDSAMYFCASSDLRREKLFFGSGTQLSVL.

The chain couples TRBV30 to TRBJ1-2; maybe TRBD1 (5 bases). V lost 3 bases and J lost 8, with 13 bases in between. Germline V gene lookup returns CDR1 GTSNPN and CDR2 SVGIG (reference sequence). The CDR3 totals 12 residues. The CDR3 reads CAWSASGTGYTF. Written as DNA, the CDR3 is TGTGCCTGGAGCGCATCAGGGACCGGCTACACCTTC.

The rearrangement joins TRBV11-2 to TRBJ1-2, with D possibly matching TRBD1 (5 bases). Germline CDR1 reads SGHAT; CDR2 reads FQNNGV. Trimming removed 0 bases from V and 3 bases from J, with 11 bases in between. The CDR3 has 15 amino acids. The CDR3 DNA reads TGTGCCAGCAGCTTAGATGTTCGGGACTACTATGGCTACACCTTC. It encodes CASSLDVRDYYGYTF.

This chain uses TRBV4-2 with TRBJ2-7; 10 bases agree with TRBD2. This CDR3 spans 15 amino acids. V lost 6 bases, J lost 9 bases, and 14 bases stayed unmatched. In germline, CDR1 is LGHNA, CDR2 YNFKEQ. The CDR3 here is CASSPAGTSVNRQYF. The CDR3 DNA follows: TGTGCCAGCAGTCCCGCCGGGACTAGCGTCAATAGGCAGTACTTC.

The chain links TRBV7-2 to TRBJ2-6, with D tentatively TRBD1 or TRBD2 (5 bases each). Trimming removed 5 bases from V and 0 bases from J, with 11 bases in between. The CDR3 covers 16 residues. Germline CDR1 and CDR2: SGHTA and FQGNSA. The CDR3 is CASSLSGSSGANVLTF. The CDR3 DNA sequence: TGTGCCAGCAGCCTTTCAGGGAGCTCTGGGGCCAACGTCCTGACTTTC.

V usage is TRBV14 and J usage is TRBJ2-2; D not resolved. The germline V and J ends were trimmed by 4 bases and 3 bases, with 12 bases remaining between them. CDR1 and CDR2 from the germline V gene are SGHDN and FVKESK. The CDR3 length is 15 residues. CDR3 amino acids: CASSRLEWYTGELFF. CDR3 in DNA: TGTGCCAGCAGCCGACTGGAGTGGTACACCGGGGAGCTGTTTTTT.

This sequence joins TRBV4-1 and TRBJ1-5, with 7 positions matching TRBD1. The CDR3 loop spans 17 amino acids. CDR1 and CDR2 from the germline V gene are MGHRA and YSYEKL. V lost 0 bases and J lost 0; bases outside the gene matches: 5. Written as DNA, the CDR3 is TGCGCCAGCAGCCAAGATGGGGACAGCCTTAGCAATCAGCCCCAGCATTTT. This codes for CASSQDGDSLSNQPQHF.

This chain joins TRBV9 and TRBJ2-2, with TRBD2 matching over 10 bases. Germline loops: CDR1 SGDLS, CDR2 YYNGEE. The CDR3 has 15 residues. After removal of 0 bases from V and 5 bases from J, the junction contained 1 base not matched to a gene. The CDR3 reads CASSVELAGTGELFF. The CDR3 DNA sequence: TGTGCCAGCAGCGTAGAACTAGCGGGGACCGGGGAGCTGTTTTTT.

V gene TRBV6-5 combines with J gene TRBJ1-3; no clear D gene. V gave up 7 bases and J gave up 0 bases, with 7 bases separating them. The CDR3 is 13 residues long. CDR1 and CDR2 from the germline V gene are MNHEY and SVGAGI. CDR3 in DNA: TGTGCCAGCAAGGTCATCTCTGGAAACACCATATATTTT. As protein: CASKVISGNTIYF.